This TCR beta chain was retrieved from a study of blood T cell repertoires in COVID-19. Study information: Samples taken during acute and convalescent COVID-19 were collected in the United States, Italy and Spain. T cells, B-cell-depleted T cells, or PBMCs provided the cDNA or gDNA that served as material.

Trimming cost V 1 base and J 8 bases, with 17 bases left between them. The CDR3 has 16 residues. Germline V gives CDR1 LGHDT, CDR2 YNNKEL (reference sequence). In the original workflow: Amplifying reference gene primers gave estimates of nucleated cell counts. The protocol was immunoSEQ multiplex PCR, while the TCRdb copy is restricted to in-frame clones and leaves out a portion. V, J and clone size are taken as reported in that table, and D and trimming were inferred from the DNA itself. This table has some 150,000 clones, around 84% appearing once. This TCR was sampled from a woman aged 50 to 60 with acute or convalescent COVID-19. The material sequenced was peripheral blood. The chain has TRBV3-1 (or the pseudogene TRBV3-2) and TRBJ1-4; TRBD1 is a possible D gene (5 bases). In nucleotides, the CDR3 is TGTGCCAGCAGCCAAGCCGCCGGGACCGGAGGGGAAAAACTGTTTTTT. It translates to CASSQAAGTGGEKLFF.